This T cell receptor (beta chain) derives from a study of PD-1 blockade in classical Hodgkin lymphoma. Profiling relied on immunoSEQ multiplex PCR, and the TCRdb table lists in-frame clones only, not all of them. The sample includes approximately 65,000 clones, approximately 90% seen only once; the top ten take roughly 8%. Time point in this sample: cycle 4 day 1 (C4D1), after less than 7 weeks of nivolumab. No patient escaped relapse after autologous stem cell transplantation, and brentuximab vedotin exposure varied. Complete response, partial response or progressive disease was each patient's best response. General study points: Healthy donors reportedly exceeded newly diagnosed patients in baseline TCR diversity. What drove the repertoire differences, possibly disease activity or prior therapy, has not been defined. Complete responders matched newly diagnosed patients in baseline diversity.

Of note for this clone: Its antigen is unknown. The same CDR3 also results from other DNA sequences found in this sample.

Germline CDR1 reads LNHDA; CDR2 reads SQIVND (reference sequence). CDR3 length: 15 amino acids. Trimming took off 3 bases at V and 0 bases at J, with 9 bases between the two ends. This TCR came from a human donor with classical Hodgkin lymphoma. This sample comprised peripheral blood mononuclear cells (PBMCs), obtained before the fourth cycle of nivolumab. V and J are TRBV19 and TRBJ1-5, with a possible D match to TRBD1 (6 bases). The CDR3 region is CASSMGRGSNQPQHF. The CDR3 region has the DNA TGTGCCAGTAGTATGGGCAGGGGTAGCAATCAGCCCCAGCATTTT.